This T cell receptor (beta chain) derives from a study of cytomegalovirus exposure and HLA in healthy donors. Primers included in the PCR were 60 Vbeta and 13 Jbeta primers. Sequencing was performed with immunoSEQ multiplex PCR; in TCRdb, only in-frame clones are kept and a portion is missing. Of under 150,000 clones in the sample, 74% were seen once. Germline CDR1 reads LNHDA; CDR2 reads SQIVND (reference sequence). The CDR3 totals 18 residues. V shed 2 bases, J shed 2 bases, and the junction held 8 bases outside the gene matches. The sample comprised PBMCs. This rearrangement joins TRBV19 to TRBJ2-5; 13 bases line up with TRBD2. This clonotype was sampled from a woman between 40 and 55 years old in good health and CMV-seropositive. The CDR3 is CASSIRGTSGMIQETQYF. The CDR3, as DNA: TGTGCCAGTAGTATACGAGGGACTAGCGGGATGATTCAAGAGACCCAGTACTTC.